The 7 T cell receptor beta chains given below trace back to one sample, sequenced in a study of tumor-infiltrating lymphocytes in primary liver carcinoma. Starting material for RNA and DNA co-extraction consisted of roughly 17-31 mg of unsorted bulk tissue. Making TCR beta cDNA involved around 510 ng total RNA and a constant-region primer. ARM-PCR, slightly modified, supplied the TCR beta libraries through three nested multiplex PCR rounds. The first two PCR rounds used TRBV1-TRBV30 primers with a Cbeta primer, 9 to 10 cycles each. From the multiplex PCR reads, TCRdb called clonotypes with MiXCR, one entry per CDR3 protein. The sample carries approximately 64,000 distinct CDR3 sequences, around 69% recorded once. What was sequenced was liver tumor tissue from sampling region 4. Subset given: tumor region T4, right-lateral pole. These receptors were taken from a man aged 35 to 55 with primary liver carcinoma and hepatitis B virus infection.

Notes on this clonotype: Since no conserved phenylalanine or tryptophan closes the CDR3, a read error is the likely cause. The CDR3 spells CASCGVDEDTQYL. The CDR3 nucleotides are TGTGCCAGCTGTGGTGTGGACGAGGATACGCAGTATTTG. V and J are TRBV7-8 and TRBJ2-3; the D is unclear. Germline values: CDR1 SGHVS, CDR2 FQNEAQ. V lost 8 bases and J 6 bases, leaving 15 bases between the germline ends. This CDR3 is 13 amino acids long.

Worth noting for this clonotype: It is likely a read error, because the conserved phenylalanine at the end of the CDR3 is missing. The chain carries TRBV6-5 and TRBJ1-3; TRBD1 agrees at 7 bases. Germline loops: CDR1 MNHEY, CDR2 SVGAGI. The CDR3 covers 16 residues. CDR3 loop: CASSPGAGGTGNIIYL. In nucleotides, the CDR3 is TGTGCCAGCAGTCCCGGGGCAGGGGGAACTGGAAACATCATATATCTT.

Comment on this clonotype: Mismatch with germline at one junction end may stem from a read error. The chain has TRBV5-1 and TRBJ2-7, with a tentative D call TRBD2 (6 bases). The CDR3 is 13 amino acids. Germline CDR1 SGHRS, CDR2 YFSETQ. The CDR3 DNA sequence: TGCGCCAGCAGCTTGACGGTGGACTACGATCAGTACTTC. Translating it yields CASSLTVDYDQYF. The variable domain in full, with the rest retrieved from reference TRBV5-1 and TRBJ2-7, is KAGVTQTPRYLIKTRGQQVTLSCSPISGHRSVSWYQQTPGQGLQFLFEYFSETQRNKGNFPGRFSGRQFSNSRSEMNVSTLELGDSALYLCASSLTVDYDQYFGPGTRLTVT.

For this clonotype: Lacking the conserved final phenylalanine or tryptophan, this CDR3 likely reflects a read error. J is TRBJ1-2 and V is TRBV5-1; D is unresolved. CDR1 is SGHRS and CDR2 is YFSETQ in the germline V gene. The CDR3 has 13 residues. CDR3 region: CTSSSTNVIGYTY. The DNA of the CDR3 is TGCACCAGCAGTTCGACCAACGTTATCGGCTACACCTAC.

As regards this clonotype: At one end the junction does not follow the germline gene, possibly because of a read error. The chain couples TRBV6-1 to TRBJ2-1, with 11 bases lining up with TRBD1. The germline gives CDR1 MNHNS, CDR2 SASEGT. The CDR3 contains 15 residues. In DNA form, the CDR3 reads TGTGCCAGCAGAGTCGGGACAGGGGGGTCCAATGAGCTGTTATTC. Its protein is CASRVGTGGSNELLF.

As for this clonotype: One junction end does not reproduce the germline sequence, and a read error may be involved. The chain uses TRBV10-3 and TRBJ1-2; 10 positions match TRBD1. The CDR3 sequence is 14 residues long. The germline CDR1 and CDR2 sequences are ENHRY and SYGVKD. As DNA, the CDR3 is TGTGCCTTCAGGGGGACAGGGGCGCAATATGGCTACACCTTC. Translation: CAFRGTGAQYGYTF.

A word on this clonotype: The junction and the germline gene differ at one end; a read error may be behind it. V is TRBV29-1 and J is TRBJ2-1; either TRBD1 or TRBD2 may supply D (7 bases each). The CDR3 has 12 residues. Germline CDR1 and CDR2: SQVTM and ANQGSEA. As DNA, the CDR3 is TGCTGCGCCCGCCCAGGGGGGGATGAACAGTTCTTC. This sequence encodes CCARPGGDEQFF.